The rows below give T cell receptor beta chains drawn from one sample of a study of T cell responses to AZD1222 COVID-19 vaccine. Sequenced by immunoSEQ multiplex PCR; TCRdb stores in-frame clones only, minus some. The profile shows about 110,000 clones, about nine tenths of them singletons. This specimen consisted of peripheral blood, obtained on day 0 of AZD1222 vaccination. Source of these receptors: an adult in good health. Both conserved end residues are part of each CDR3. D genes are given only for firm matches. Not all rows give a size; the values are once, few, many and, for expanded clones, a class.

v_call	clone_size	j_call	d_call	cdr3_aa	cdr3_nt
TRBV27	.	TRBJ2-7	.	CASSLSSPGFGEQYF	TGTGCCAGCAGTTTATCGTCCCCCGGGTTCGGCGAGCAGTACTTC
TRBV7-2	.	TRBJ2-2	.	CASSLSTNTGELFF	TGTGCCAGCAGCTTAAGTACGAACACCGGGGAGCTGTTTTTT
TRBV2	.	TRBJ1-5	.	CASMAQGYQPQHF	TGTGCCAGCATGGCGCAGGGTTATCAGCCCCAGCATTTT
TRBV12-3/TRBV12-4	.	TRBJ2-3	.	CASSLPPDTQYF	TGTGCCAGCAGTTTGCCCCCTGATACGCAGTATTTT
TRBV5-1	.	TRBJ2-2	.	CASSSVRGALTGELFF	TGCGCCAGCAGTTCCGTACGGGGGGCCTTGACCGGGGAGCTGTTTTTT
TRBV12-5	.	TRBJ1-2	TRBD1	CASGWGQGYGYTF	TGTGCTAGTGGTTGGGGACAGGGTTATGGCTACACCTTC
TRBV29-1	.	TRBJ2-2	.	CSVAAATNTGELFF	TGCAGCGTTGCGGCAGCAACGAACACCGGGGAGCTGTTTTTT
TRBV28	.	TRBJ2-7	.	CASSPNGYEQYF	TGTGCCAGCAGTCCGAACGGGTACGAGCAGTACTTC
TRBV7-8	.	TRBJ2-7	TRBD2	CASSLGVTGGLYEQYF	TGTGCCAGCAGCTTGGGGGTGACGGGGGGTCTCTACGAGCAGTACTTC
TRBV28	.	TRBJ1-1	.	CASSLGRAAFF	TGTGCCAGCAGTTTAGGGCGGGCAGCTTTCTTT
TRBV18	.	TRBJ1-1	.	CASSPGTASPEAFF	TGTGCCAGCTCACCAGGGACCGCCAGCCCTGAAGCTTTCTTT
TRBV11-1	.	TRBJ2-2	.	CASRTVGGELFF	TGTGCCAGCAGGACCGTTGGGGGGGAGCTGTTTTTT
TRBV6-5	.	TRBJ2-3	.	CASSYSSAAIPDTQYF	TGTGCCAGCAGTTACTCCTCAGCGGCGATACCAGATACGCAGTATTTT
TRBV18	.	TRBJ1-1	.	CASSLRGSNTEAFF	TGTGCCAGCTCACTACGGGGCTCTAACACTGAAGCTTTCTTT
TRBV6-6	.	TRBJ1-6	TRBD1	CASRPQGVAYNSPLHF	TGTGCCAGCAGACCACAGGGGGTTGCCTATAATTCACCCCTCCACTTT
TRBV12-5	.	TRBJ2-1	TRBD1	CASDTGQGAFSEQFF	TGTGCTAGTGATACGGGACAGGGGGCTTTTAGTGAGCAGTTCTTC
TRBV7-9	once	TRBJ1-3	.	CASAQGNTIYF	TGTGCCAGCGCTCAGGGAAACACCATATATTTT
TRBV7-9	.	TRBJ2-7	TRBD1	CASSLGQGREQYF	TGTGCCAGCAGCTTAGGACAGGGTCGGGAGCAGTACTTC
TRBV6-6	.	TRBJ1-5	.	CASSLGFNQPQHF	TGTGCCAGCAGTCTAGGGTTCAATCAGCCCCAGCATTTT
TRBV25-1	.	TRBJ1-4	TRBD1	CASALMGTGSEKLFF	TGTGCCAGCGCCCTCATGGGGACAGGGAGTGAAAAACTGTTTTTT
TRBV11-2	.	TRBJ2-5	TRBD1	CASRRWTGFGSLWETQYF	TGTGCCAGCAGACGATGGACAGGGTTCGGTTCGCTCTGGGAGACCCAGTACTTC
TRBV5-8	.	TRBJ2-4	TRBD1	CASSVTGTKNIQYF	TGTGCCAGCAGCGTGACAGGGACCAAAAACATTCAGTACTTC